A single sample gave rise to the 12 T cell receptor beta chains below, sequenced in a study of naive and memory T cell subsets. Four PCR rounds used nested alpha and beta constant region primers plus the SP2 primer. TCRdb itself ran the UMI-ligation and nested PCR reads through MiXCR, one entry per CDR3 protein. The sample consists of roughly 36,000 distinct CDR3 sequences, about 11% of them appearing once. Treatment indicated: skin biopsy from PPD injection site in Mantoux-positive individual. The library had UMIs added by 3' ligation of an oligonucleotide to TCR cDNA. The input for sequencing was skin, taken from a tuberculin skin test site. The receptors derive from an adult in good health.

This clonotype occurred a few times. The V call is TRBV6-1, the J call TRBJ2-1, with 10 bases identical to TRBD1. V was clipped by 3 bases and J by 5 bases; unmatched bases: 10. The CDR3 spans 17 residues. Germline assignment: CDR1 MNHNS and CDR2 SASEGT. CDR3 residues: CASSDFTGTGDHNEQFF. CDR3 coding DNA: TGTGCCAGCAGTGATTTCACCGGGACAGGGGACCACAATGAGCAGTTCTTC.

This clonotype was counted at least ten times. The chain has TRBV29-1 and TRBJ2-7; 7 nucleotides align to TRBD2. V was clipped by 7 bases and J by 1 base; unmatched bases: 7. The germline gives CDR1 SQVTM, CDR2 ANQGSEA. This CDR3 comprises 13 residues. As DNA, the CDR3 is TGCAGCGGGAGAGCTAGCGGATCCTACGAGCAGTACTTC. Translated: CSGRASGSYEQYF.

The chain combines TRBV2 with TRBJ2-3; no definite D call. Germline CDR1 SNHLY, CDR2 FYNNEI. Trimming shortened V by 6 bases and J by 2 bases, and 18 bases separated the two germline ends. The CDR3 spans 16 residues. In nucleotides, the CDR3 is TGTGCCAGCAGACCCGGAATAGCTCGGGCCACAGATACGCAGTATTTT. It is translated as CASRPGIARATDTQYF. Full variable domain (remainder filled in from reference TRBV2 and TRBJ2-3): EPEVTQTPSHQVTQMGQEVILRCVPISNHLYFYWYRQILGQKVEFLVSFYNNEISEKSEIFDDQFSVERPDGSNFTLKIRSTKLEDSAMYFCASRPGIARATDTQYFGPGTRLTVL.

The sample holds a few counts of this clonotype. This rearrangement joins TRBV4-1 to TRBJ2-1; the D gene is possibly TRBD1 (7 bases). Trimming cost V 4 bases and J 4 bases, with 17 bases left between them. The CDR3 totals 16 residues. Per germline, CDR1 MGHRA and CDR2 YSYEKL. The CDR3 protein is CASSPAGQLSYNEQFF. Written as DNA, the CDR3 is TGCGCCAGCAGCCCCGCGGGACAGTTAAGTTACAATGAGCAGTTCTTC.

This clonotype was recorded at least ten times. The chain recombines TRBV6-5 with TRBJ1-6, with D possibly being TRBD1 (5 bases). This CDR3 is built from 17 residues. Trimming removed 0 bases at V and 5 bases at J, with 14 bases between. Germline CDR1 reads MNHEY; CDR2 reads SVGAGI. This CDR3 is CASSYSVGGSDNSPLHF. The CDR3 region has the DNA TGTGCCAGCAGTTACTCGGTGGGGGGATCGGATAATTCACCCCTCCACTTT.

V usage is TRBV19 and J usage is TRBJ1-5; TRBD1 might be the D (5 bases). V gave up 5 bases and J gave up 5 bases, with 16 bases separating them. CDR3 length: 15 residues. The germline V gene encodes CDR1 LNHDA and CDR2 SQIVND (reference sequence). The CDR3 region is CASSSRGASDQPQHF. The DNA of the CDR3 is TGTGCCAGTAGTTCCCGCGGGGCATCGGATCAGCCCCAGCATTTT.

This clonotype was seen repeatedly, ten times or more. The chain recombines TRBV5-1 with TRBJ2-2, with D unresolved. This CDR3 comprises 15 residues. From germline, CDR1 is SGHRS and CDR2 YFSETQ. The germline V and J ends were trimmed by 0 bases and 4 bases, with 10 bases remaining between them. The CDR3 sequence: CASSLASAFTGELFF. For the CDR3, the DNA is TGCGCCAGCAGCTTGGCGTCAGCATTCACCGGGGAGCTGTTTTTT.

This clonotype was counted only a few times. The genes are TRBV27 and TRBJ2-7, with TRBD2 matching over 11 bases. In germline, CDR1 is MNHEY, CDR2 SMNVEV (reference sequence). This CDR3 has 14 amino acids. V lost 3 bases, J lost 6 bases, and 4 bases stayed unmatched. CDR3 residues: CASSFSGLAVEQYF. The CDR3 nucleotides are TGTGCCAGCAGTTTCTCGGGACTAGCGGTCGAGCAGTACTTC.

This clonotype was seen repeatedly, ten times or more. The chain couples TRBV27 to TRBJ1-2; 8 positions agree with TRBD1. Germline trimming cut 5 bases from V and 14 bases from J; bases unmatched to any gene: 16. This CDR3 is built from 14 residues. Looked up from germline, CDR1 is MNHEY and CDR2 is SMNVEV (reference sequence). The CDR3 spells CASSPLGTGVVKTF. CDR3 in DNA: TGTGCCAGCAGTCCCCTCGGGACAGGCGTCGTTAAAACCTTC.

The chain has TRBV14 and TRBJ1-1; 8 bases fit TRBD1. Looked up from germline, CDR1 is SGHDN and CDR2 is FVKESK. V shed 3 bases, J shed 4 bases, and the junction held 4 bases outside the gene matches. The CDR3 loop spans 14 amino acids. CDR3 amino acids: CASSQRTGITEAFF. The CDR3 nucleotides read TGTGCCAGCAGCCAGAGGACAGGGATCACTGAAGCTTTCTTT.

This clonotype occurred a few times. The chain combines TRBV2 with TRBJ2-7; D gene unclear. V lost 6 bases to trimming and J lost 4 bases, with 16 bases between them. This CDR3 spans 14 amino acids. Looked up from germline, CDR1 is SNHLY and CDR2 is FYNNEI. The CDR3 nucleotides are TGTGCCAGCAGCCCCTCAGGAGCTCGTTACGAGCAGTACTTC. Amino acid sequence: CASSPSGARYEQYF.

Many counts were recorded for this clonotype. The chain has TRBV20-1 and TRBJ2-3; 9 nucleotides match TRBD1. There are 14 residues in the CDR3. Germline V CDR1 and CDR2: DFQATT, SNEGSKA (reference sequence). V shed 6 bases and J 2 bases; nucleotides not matched to a gene: 6. This CDR3 reads CSAQTGGSTDTQYF. CDR3 bases: TGCAGTGCCCAAACAGGGGGCTCCACAGATACGCAGTATTTT.